The following is a TCR beta chain sequence with its context. Its cognate antigen is unknown. Here immunoSEQ multiplex PCR was the method, and the copy in TCRdb shows in-frame clones only, minus some. The sample holds some 31,000 clones, approximately 80% seen once. This specimen belongs to a study of T cells in localized non-small cell lung cancer. Study-wide points: Compared with tumor, uninvolved adjacent lung displayed greater T cell clonality, ranking highest overall.

CDR1 is SGHTA, CDR2 FQGNSA, per germline. The CDR3 has 15 residues. The germline V and J ends were trimmed by 1 base and 4 bases, with 13 bases remaining between them. The V gene is TRBV7-2, the J gene TRBJ2-5, with a possible D match to TRBD2 (6 bases). The specimen comprised peripheral blood, sampled before any cancer treatment. The TCR was taken from a male donor at least 60 years old with stage II squamous cell lung carcinoma. Written as DNA, the CDR3 is TGTGCCAGCAGCTTAGGGCAGGGAGGAGGAGAGACCCAGTACTTC. Its protein is CASSLGQGGGETQYF.